This entry lists 25 T cell receptor beta chains sequenced from one sample in a study of blood T cell repertoires in COVID-19. The table came from immunoSEQ multiplex PCR; TCRdb's copy has only in-frame clones and leaves some out. The sample carries some 260,000 clones, around three quarters recorded once. The source material was peripheral blood. These receptors came from an elderly woman with acute or convalescent COVID-19.

The rearrangement links TRBV7-9 to TRBJ2-1; the D gene is possibly TRBD1 (5 bases). Trimming left V 6 bases short and J 5 bases short, with 17 bases between. The CDR3 is made up of 15 amino acids. Looked up from germline, CDR1 is SEHNR and CDR2 is FQNEAQ (reference sequence). The chain's CDR3 is CASSSQGNLNNEQFF. CDR3 nucleotide sequence: TGTGCCAGCAGTTCCCAGGGCAATCTCAACAATGAGCAGTTCTTC.

This rearrangement joins TRBV7-2 to TRBJ2-5; possibly TRBD2 for D (6 bases). CDR1 and CDR2 (germline): SGHTA, FQGNSA. Trimming cost V 6 bases and J 4 bases, with 15 bases left between them. The CDR3 sequence is 14 residues long. The CDR3 region is CASSPGTGGETQYF. The CDR3 nucleotides read TGTGCCAGCAGTCCGGGGACTGGGGGAGAGACCCAGTACTTC.

This clone showed up just a few times. This rearrangement joins TRBV18 to TRBJ1-1; possible D gene TRBD1, 6 bases. The CDR3 totals 16 residues. The germline V gene has CDR1 KGHSH and CDR2 LQKENI. Trimming shortened V by 1 base and J by 4 bases, and 16 bases separated the two germline ends. CDR3 loop: CASSPQEQGSGTEAFF. For the CDR3, the DNA is TGTGCCAGCTCACCACAAGAACAGGGTTCCGGCACTGAAGCTTTCTTT.

This chain uses TRBV27 with TRBJ1-2, with 12 bases fitting TRBD1. The CDR3 length is 18 residues. From germline, CDR1 is MNHEY and CDR2 SMNVEV (reference sequence). The ends lost 10 bases at V and 4 bases at J; junction bases unmatched: 19. The CDR3 nucleotides read TGTGCCACCGGGTTGAGGGGGACAGGGGGCGCTTGGGGCTATGGCTACACCTTC. As protein: CATGLRGTGGAWGYGYTF.

The chain uses TRBV5-4 and TRBJ2-6; D remains ambiguous. CDR3 length: 15 residues. Between the trimmed V and J ends, which lost 4 bases and 1 base, there was a span of 9 bases. Germline lookup yields CDR1 SGHNT and CDR2 YYREEE (reference sequence). CDR3 protein: CASSVTASGANVLTF. CDR3 bases: TGTGCCAGCAGCGTTACAGCATCTGGGGCCAACGTCCTGACTTTC. The full variable domain, with the rest looked up from reference TRBV5-4 and TRBJ2-6, is ETGVTQSPTHLIKTRGQQVTLRCSSQSGHNTVSWYQQALGQGPQFIFQYYREEENGRGNFPPRFSGLQFPNYSSELNVNALELDDSALYLCASSVTASGANVLTFGAGSRLTVL.

This sequence joins TRBV3-1 (or the pseudogene TRBV3-2) and TRBJ1-2; D unresolved. This CDR3 spans 13 amino acids. The ends were cut back, 1 base at V and 6 bases at J, with 9 bases in the middle. Germline CDR1 LGHDT, CDR2 YNNKEL (reference sequence). CDR3 protein: CASSQGHTDGYTF. CDR3 bases: TGTGCCAGCAGCCAAGGGCACACCGATGGCTACACCTTC.

The V gene is TRBV7-8, the J gene TRBJ1-6; 9 bases are a match to TRBD1. V was clipped by 1 base and J by 9 bases; unmatched bases: 10. CDR1 SGHVS and CDR2 FQNEAQ come from the germline V gene. CDR3 length: 17 amino acids. The chain's CDR3 is CASSLVGQGRTGSPLHF. As DNA, the CDR3 is TGTGCCAGCAGCTTAGTTGGACAGGGGAGGACCGGTTCACCCCTCCACTTT.

V usage is TRBV6-6 and J usage is TRBJ1-1; no reliable D call. V was clipped by 3 bases and J by 1 base, with 9 bases between them. The germline V gene has CDR1 MNHNY and CDR2 SVGAGI (reference sequence). CDR3 length: 14 residues. The CDR3 is CASSYAAGNTEAFF. The DNA of the CDR3 is TGTGCCAGCAGTTATGCGGCGGGGAACACTGAAGCTTTCTTT.

This clone was counted between two and nine times. The CDR3 spells CASNLAGASTDTQYF. CDR3 in DNA: TGTGCCAGCAACTTAGCGGGGGCTAGCACAGATACGCAGTATTTT. This chain connects TRBV2 to TRBJ2-3, with 9 bases that match TRBD2. This CDR3 comprises 15 residues. Trimming at V came to 7 bases and at J to 0 bases, leaving 5 bases not matched to a gene. CDR1 SNHLY and CDR2 FYNNEI come from the germline V gene.

The CDR3 region has the DNA TGTGCCATCAGTGAGACAGGTCCGGAGACCCAGTACTTC. It translates to CAISETGPETQYF. The chain is built from TRBV10-3 and TRBJ2-5; TRBD1 is a possible D gene (5 bases). Trimming removed 2 bases at V and 5 bases at J, with 9 bases between. The germline CDR1 and CDR2 sequences are ENHRY and SYGVKD. This CDR3 spans 13 amino acids.

The chain carries TRBV29-1 and TRBJ1-2, with a possible D match to TRBD1 (5 bases). Germline V gene data show CDR1 as SQVTM and CDR2 as ANQGSEA. Between the trimmed V and J ends, which lost 4 bases and 2 bases, there was a span of 8 bases. This CDR3 is 12 amino acids long. For the CDR3, the DNA is TGCAGCGTTGGGAAGGGGAACTATGGCTACACCTTC. This sequence encodes CSVGKGNYGYTF.

The chain is built from TRBV5-1 and TRBJ2-7; TRBD2 aligns across 7 bases. This CDR3 is built from 14 residues. The germline V gene encodes CDR1 SGHRS and CDR2 YFSETQ. V lost 0 bases and J lost 2; bases outside the gene matches: 2. The CDR3 nucleotides read TGCGCCAGCAGCTTGGACAGCGGGGCCTACGAGCAGTACTTC. Translated: CASSLDSGAYEQYF.

The CDR3 DNA is TGTGCCAGCAGCTTGGGAGGCAGCGCGGTCTATGAGCAGTTCTTC. Residues: CASSLGGSAVYEQFF. This chain links TRBV5-6 with TRBJ2-1; no definite D call. The CDR3 runs 15 residues. Trimming removed 0 bases at V and 8 bases at J, with 15 bases between. Germline CDR1 is SGHDT and CDR2 is YYEEEE.

The chain is built from TRBV2 and TRBJ1-2, with a tentative D call TRBD1 (5 bases). CDR1 is SNHLY, CDR2 FYNNEI, per germline. This CDR3 has 16 residues. Between the trimmed V and J ends, which lost 5 bases and 3 bases, there was a span of 19 bases. The CDR3 is CASSLDSSVGYYGYTF. The CDR3 DNA follows: TGTGCCAGCAGTCTAGACAGTTCAGTCGGGTACTATGGCTACACCTTC.

V and J are TRBV10-3 and TRBJ1-2, with a possible D match to TRBD1 (5 bases). The V end lost 0 bases, the J end lost 8 bases, and 19 bases lay between the germline ends. The V gene's germline CDR1 is ENHRY and CDR2 SYGVKD. There are 16 residues in the CDR3. The CDR3: CAISESLGEGRGGYTF. The CDR3 DNA reads TGTGCCATCAGTGAGTCTCTGGGGGAGGGGCGTGGCGGCTACACCTTC.

The chain carries TRBV19 and TRBJ2-1; 10 bases align to TRBD2. The V gene's germline CDR1 is LNHDA and CDR2 SQIVND (reference sequence). V shed 6 bases and J 2 bases; nucleotides not matched to a gene: 4. This CDR3 contains 15 residues. The CDR3: CASRTSGKTYNEQFF. The DNA of the CDR3 is TGTGCCAGTAGAACTAGCGGGAAGACCTACAATGAGCAGTTCTTC.

This clone turned up a few times. The V and J genes are TRBV6-5 and TRBJ1-1; no definite D call. Per the germline V gene, CDR1 is MNHEY and CDR2 is SVGAGI. The CDR3 has 16 residues. The V end was cut by 2 bases, the J end by 11 bases, with 24 bases between. CDR3 in DNA: TGTGCCAGCAGTTACACCCGCCTGGGTGGGGAGCATGGGGCTTTCTTT. Amino acid sequence: CASSYTRLGGEHGAFF.

The V and J genes are TRBV19 and TRBJ1-5; D gene ambiguous. This CDR3 comprises 14 residues. V was shortened by 2 bases and J by 2 bases, with 7 bases between the two germline ends. Germline V CDR1 and CDR2: LNHDA, SQIVND (reference sequence). CDR3: CASSISQGNQPQHF. CDR3 nucleotides: TGTGCCAGTAGTATATCCCAGGGCAATCAGCCCCAGCATTTT.

This clone was seen a handful of times. The V gene is TRBV19, the J gene TRBJ1-2; D unresolved. From germline, CDR1 is LNHDA and CDR2 SQIVND (reference sequence). This CDR3 region has 14 residues. V lost 3 bases and J 2 bases, leaving 10 bases between the germline ends. CDR3 sequence: CASSIGWRNYGYTF. CDR3 coding DNA: TGTGCCAGTAGTATCGGTTGGAGAAACTATGGCTACACCTTC.

The rearrangement uses TRBV7-2 and TRBJ2-5, with TRBD2 as a possible D gene (5 bases). Germline V gene lookup returns CDR1 SGHTA and CDR2 FQGNSA. The CDR3 loop spans 14 amino acids. V lost 1 base and J 5 bases, leaving 11 bases between the germline ends. The CDR3 spells CASSLGASRETQYF. DNA of the CDR3: TGTGCCAGCAGCTTAGGTGCTAGCCGGGAGACCCAGTACTTC.

This clone was seen a few times. This chain uses TRBV21-1 with TRBJ1-2; no check of the table's D call, TRBD1, against the DNA was made. TRBV21-1 corresponds to a pseudogene. The CDR3 is made up of 12 amino acids. CDR3 in amino acids: CASGTELEGYTF. The CDR3 bases are TGTGCCAGCGGGACAGAGTTAGAGGGCTACACCTTC.

The chain combines TRBV7-9 with TRBJ1-6; 7 positions match TRBD1. The CDR3 has 19 amino acids. V dropped 5 bases and J dropped 5; count of bases not matched to a gene: 18. Germline CDR1 reads SEHNR; CDR2 reads FQNEAQ (reference sequence). The CDR3 DNA is TGTGCCAGCAGCCCATCAAACAGGGGCGGGACCCTGGATAATTCACCCCTCCACTTT. The encoded protein is CASSPSNRGGTLDNSPLHF.

The rearrangement links TRBV5-4 to TRBJ1-6; no clear D gene. Germline CDR1 SGHNT, CDR2 YYREEE (reference sequence). The germline V and J ends were trimmed by 4 bases and 8 bases, with 16 bases remaining between them. The CDR3 sequence is 15 residues long. In nucleotides, the CDR3 is TGTGCCAGCAGCCCCAGAGGAGGGCAGGATTCACCCCTCCACTTT. Translation gives CASSPRGGQDSPLHF.

This chain links TRBV6-6 with TRBJ2-2; the D gene is possibly TRBD1 (5 bases). The CDR3 consists of 13 residues. The germline V gene encodes CDR1 MNHNY and CDR2 SVGAGI (reference sequence). V lost 6 bases and J 6 bases, leaving 11 bases between the germline ends. CDR3 DNA sequence: TGTGCCAGCAGGATAGGGGATCCCGGGGAGCTGTTTTTT. Amino acid sequence: CASRIGDPGELFF.

This chain connects TRBV3-1 (or the pseudogene TRBV3-2) to TRBJ1-1, with D hard to call. Germline values: CDR1 LGHDT, CDR2 YNNKEL (reference sequence). The CDR3 has 17 residues. Trimming took 1 base from V and 1 from J, leaving 16 bases between them. Here the CDR3 DNA reads TGTGCCAGCAGCCAAGGGCGGTCGTTCACCTCGAACACTGAAGCTTTCTTT. Translated: CASSQGRSFTSNTEAFF.